The rows below give T cell receptor beta chains drawn from one sample of a study of blood T cell repertoires in COVID-19. The protocol was immunoSEQ multiplex PCR, while the TCRdb copy is restricted to in-frame clones and leaves out a portion. The table lists 100,000 or so clones, just over 90% of them singletons, with about 3.9% in the top ten. Sequencing was performed on peripheral blood. Receptors originate from a woman between 45 and 60 years old in a cohort sampled during active COVID-19. CDR3s include the opening cysteine and the closing phenylalanine or tryptophan. D genes are given only for firm matches. Size values are once, few and many counts, or a class for expanded clones, and some rows have none.

d_gene	v_gene	j_gene	abundance	CDR3nt	CDR3aa
TRBD1	TRBV6-4	TRBJ1-2	-	TGTGCCAGCAGTGAGACAGGGAGGTATGGCTACACCTTC	CASSETGRYGYTF
TRBD1	TRBV27	TRBJ1-3	-	TGTGCCAGCAGTACGGGGGACAGTAGGAAGTATTTT	CASSTGDSRKYF
-	TRBV11-2	TRBJ2-1	-	TGTGCCAGCCGGAGCCCACTACAGGATGTATACAATGAGCAGTTCTTC	CASRSPLQDVYNEQFF
-	TRBV5-1	TRBJ2-7	-	TGCGCCAGCAGCTTGGGGAAATGGGACACAATAACCTACGAGCAGTACTTC	CASSLGKWDTITYEQYF
-	TRBV5-1	TRBJ1-1	-	TGCGCCAGCCATGGGTCAAGCAGCGCGGCCGCTGAAGCTTTCTTT	CASHGSSSAAAEAFF
-	TRBV30	TRBJ1-5	-	TGTGCCTGGAATAGAGATAGCAATCAGCCCCAGCATTTT	CAWNRDSNQPQHF
-	TRBV4-1	TRBJ1-2	-	TGCGCCAGCAGCCAAGATGCGGTTGGAACCTCCTATGGCTACACCTTC	CASSQDAVGTSYGYTF
TRBD1	TRBV3-1/TRBV3-2	TRBJ2-5	-	TGTGCCAGCAGCCCAGCAATCCGGGACAGCCCGGAGACCCAGTACTTC	CASSPAIRDSPETQYF
TRBD2	TRBV6-5	TRBJ2-5	-	TGTGCCAGCATACTGGGACGGGGGGGCCGAGAGACCCAGTACTTC	CASILGRGGRETQYF
-	TRBV29-1	TRBJ1-2	-	TGCAGCGTCCTAGACAGTGATGGCTACACCTTC	CSVLDSDGYTF
TRBD1	TRBV5-1	TRBJ1-4	-	TGCGCCAGCAGCTTGGGACAGGGGCGGGATGAAAAACTGTTTTTT	CASSLGQGRDEKLFF
-	TRBV28	TRBJ2-7	-	TGTGCCAGCAGTTTCCCTCGTTCGCGGCAGTACTTC	CASSFPRSRQYF
TRBD1	TRBV25-1	TRBJ1-1	once	TGTGCCAGCAGTGAATATGTCAGGGGGGCGGAAGCTTTCTTT	CASSEYVRGAEAFF
-	TRBV7-3	TRBJ2-2	-	TGTGCCAGCGGGCGGCAGGGGAACACCGGGGAGCTGTTTTTT	CASGRQGNTGELFF
TRBD1	TRBV7-9	TRBJ2-7	-	TGTGCCAGCAGCTTTCGGACAGGCCCCTACGAGCAGTACTTC	CASSFRTGPYEQYF
-	TRBV5-8	TRBJ2-2	-	TGTGCCAGCAGCTTCAGGGTTTCGATGGACACCGGGGAGCTGTTTTTT	CASSFRVSMDTGELFF
-	TRBV18	TRBJ1-1	-	TGTGCCAGCTCATTCGGCGGTACTGGGAACACTGAAGCTTTCTTT	CASSFGGTGNTEAFF
TRBD1	TRBV18	TRBJ2-1	-	TGTGCCAGCTCACCACCGAGGGACAGCCTCTACAATGAGCAGTTCTTC	CASSPPRDSLYNEQFF
-	TRBV5-8	TRBJ2-1	once	TGTGCCACCAGGGGGGGGGCCTTAAATGAGCAGTTCTTC	CATRGGALNEQFF